One and the same sample provided the 22 T cell receptor beta chains below, sequenced in a study of OX40 agonist ivuxolimab in advanced cancers. The assay was immunoSEQ multiplex PCR, and TCRdb's table has in-frame clones only and misses some. The repertoire has 75,000 to 95,000 clones, approximately 86% of them found once; the top ten carry about 2.6%. The input for sequencing was CD4+ or CD8+ T cells sorted from blood, taken in a trial of the OX40 agonist ivuxolimab. The receptors were sampled from an adult with an advanced solid tumor such as melanoma, head and neck, liver or kidney cancer.

This clone was detected once. The chain couples TRBV7-9 to TRBJ2-2; either TRBD1 or TRBD2 may supply D (5 bases each). The CDR3 length is 18 residues. Germline lookup yields CDR1 SEHNR and CDR2 FQNEAQ (reference sequence). V was clipped by 5 bases and J by 8 bases, with 27 bases between them. CDR3 sequence: CASSLGSGRRLLGGELFF. CDR3 coding DNA: TGTGCCAGCAGCCTGGGCTCGGGACGACGTTTATTGGGTGGGGAGCTGTTTTTT.

The chain's CDR3 is CASSESVYGGLKNEQFF. The DNA for the CDR3 is TGCGCCAGCAGTGAGTCGGTGTACGGGGGGTTAAAGAATGAGCAGTTCTTC. This sequence joins TRBV10-1 and TRBJ2-1, with 7 positions matching TRBD2. V shed 0 bases and J 7 bases; nucleotides not matched to a gene: 12. The CDR3 loop spans 17 amino acids. The germline CDR1 and CDR2 sequences are WNHNN and SYGVQD (reference sequence).

This clone turned up a few times. The J gene is TRBJ1-3, the V gene TRBV30; 9 positions match TRBD1. From germline, CDR1 is GTSNPN and CDR2 SVGIG (reference sequence). The CDR3 is 13 residues long. The trim removed 6 bases at V and 4 bases at J, leaving 4 bases unmatched. The CDR3 DNA reads as TGTGCCTGCGGGACAGGGCCCGGAAACACCATATATTTT. It specifies CACGTGPGNTIYF. Complete variable domain (other parts from reference TRBV30 and TRBJ1-3): SQTIHQWPATLVQPVGSPLSLECTVEGTSNPNLYWYRQAAGRGLQLLFYSVGIGQISSEVPQNLSASRPQDRQFILSSKKLLLSDSGFYLCACGTGPGNTIYFGEGSWLTVV.

V gene TRBV7-9 combines with J gene TRBJ1-1; TRBD1 might be the D (6 bases). Germline CDR1 is SEHNR and CDR2 is FQNEAQ (reference sequence). V shed 7 bases and J shed 1 base, with 16 bases lying between them. The CDR3 runs to 15 residues. The CDR3 DNA follows: TGTGCCAGCAAGAGGGGGGGCTCGTCGAACACTGAAGCTTTCTTT. This encodes CASKRGGSSNTEAFF.

A remark on this clone: Its ends do not fully match the called genes, so a read error is possible. This chain connects TRBV2 to TRBJ2-1, with 8 bases matching TRBD2. Germline loops: CDR1 SNHLY, CDR2 FYNNEI. The CDR3 is 15 residues long. In nucleotides, the CDR3 is TGTGCCAGCAGAGAAGGCGGGGGGTTCTACAATGAGCAGTTCTTC. This codes for CASREGGGFYNEQFF.

The V and J genes are TRBV4-1 and TRBJ1-1; D is uncertain. V shed 5 bases and J shed 0 bases, with 7 bases lying between them. The CDR3 extends over 13 amino acids. The germline V gene encodes CDR1 MGHRA and CDR2 YSYEKL. The CDR3 nucleotides read TGCGCCAGCAGCAAGGTACTGAACACTGAAGCTTTCTTT. It is translated as CASSKVLNTEAFF.

This chain joins TRBV30 and TRBJ2-6; D is unclear. The CDR3 consists of 16 residues. Germline values: CDR1 GTSNPN, CDR2 SVGIG (reference sequence). Trimming pared 1 base from V and 0 bases from J, leaving 10 bases between. The CDR3 sequence: CAWSDTPLSGANVLTF. CDR3 nucleotide sequence: TGTGCCTGGAGTGACACTCCGCTCTCTGGGGCCAACGTCCTGACTTTC.

The V gene is TRBV5-6, the J gene TRBJ1-5; no reliable D call. The V gene's germline CDR1 is SGHDT and CDR2 YYEEEE. The CDR3 spans 14 residues. V lost 7 bases to trimming and J lost 3 bases, with 14 bases between them. For the CDR3, the DNA is TGTGCCAGCTCAACTGGAGGAACCAATCAGCCCCAGCATTTT. Residues: CASSTGGTNQPQHF.

This clone was detected a few times. The chain recombines TRBV28 with TRBJ1-3, with TRBD1 identical over 10 bases. The CDR3 loop spans 15 amino acids. Germline lookup yields CDR1 MDHEN and CDR2 SYDVKM. The V and J ends lost 10 bases and 0 bases, in that order; junction bases with no gene match: 6. For the CDR3, the DNA is TGTGCCACCCAAGGGGACAGGGGCTCTGGAAACACCATATATTTT. It is translated as CATQGDRGSGNTIYF.

The gene calls are TRBV10-3 and TRBJ1-5; weak D call: TRBD1 (6 bases). The CDR3 runs 14 residues. The ends were cut back, 6 bases at V and 4 bases at J, with 13 bases in the middle. Germline CDR1 reads ENHRY; CDR2 reads SYGVKD. For the CDR3, the DNA is TGTGCCATCAGCGCGACAGGAGAGAATCAGCCCCAGCATTTT. This sequence encodes CAISATGENQPQHF.

CDR3 DNA: TGTGCCAGCAGTTTTCCTGATGGGATCGGGACAGGGCTCACAGATACGCAGTATTTT. As protein: CASSFPDGIGTGLTDTQYF. V and J are TRBV28 and TRBJ2-3; 9 nucleotides align to TRBD1. Trimming at V came to 3 bases and at J to 2 bases, leaving 15 bases not matched to a gene. CDR1 MDHEN and CDR2 SYDVKM come from the germline V gene. The CDR3 covers 19 residues.

CDR3 sequence reads: CASSPPPRVRSYNEQFF. The CDR3 region has the DNA TGTGCCAGCAGTCCCCCTCCTCGGGTGCGCTCCTACAATGAGCAGTTCTTC. V usage is TRBV28 and J usage is TRBJ2-1; D is unclear. Per the germline V gene, CDR1 is MDHEN and CDR2 is SYDVKM. The CDR3 contains 17 residues. V lost 5 bases and J lost 0, with 17 bases in between.

This clone came up once. The rearrangement joins TRBV28 to TRBJ2-5; D possibly corresponds to TRBD1 (5 bases). Trimming cost V 4 bases and J 4 bases, with 22 bases left between them. CDR3 size: 17 residues. Germline loops: CDR1 MDHEN, CDR2 SYDVKM. DNA of the CDR3: TGTGCCAGCAGTTCCACGCCTTGGACACTCTCGGCAGAGACCCAGTACTTC. It codes for CASSSTPWTLSAETQYF.

The V and J genes are TRBV5-6 and TRBJ2-1; a weak D match, TRBD2 (6 bases). Germline lookup yields CDR1 SGHDT and CDR2 YYEEEE. This CDR3 has 15 amino acids. Trimming stripped 2 bases from V and 0 bases from J, with 9 bases between. CDR3 coding DNA: TGTGCCAGCAGCTTCCGGGGGACCTCCTACAATGAGCAGTTCTTC. Its translation is CASSFRGTSYNEQFF.

This chain uses TRBV7-6 with TRBJ1-2; TRBD1 is a possible D gene (6 bases). V lost 4 bases and J 3 bases, leaving 24 bases between the germline ends. This CDR3 spans 18 amino acids. CDR1 is SGHVS and CDR2 is FNYEAQ in the germline V gene. The CDR3 bases are TGTGCCAGCAGCTCATTAGGGGGTGGGAGGGTATCGCACTATGGCTACACCTTC. Translation gives CASSSLGGGRVSHYGYTF.

The chain recombines TRBV19 with TRBJ2-3; 11 nucleotides match TRBD1. The junction had 8 bases not matched to a gene; V was cut back by 9 bases and J by 3 bases. This CDR3 spans 15 amino acids. CDR1 is LNHDA, CDR2 SQIVND, per germline (reference sequence). The CDR3 is CASADRGLGTDTQYF. As DNA, the CDR3 is TGTGCCAGCGCGGACAGGGGGCTAGGGACAGATACGCAGTATTTT.

The chain couples TRBV14 to TRBJ1-1, with D hard to call. Germline CDR1 SGHDN, CDR2 FVKESK. The ends were cut back, 1 base at V and 11 bases at J, with 11 bases in the middle. This CDR3 spans 12 amino acids. CDR3 sequence: CASSQGEVFAFF. CDR3 coding DNA: TGTGCCAGCAGCCAAGGTGAAGTGTTCGCTTTCTTT.

CDR3 protein: CSATPGTGVTEAFF. The CDR3 DNA sequence: TGCAGCGCTACCCCCGGGACAGGGGTAACTGAAGCTTTCTTT. The rearrangement joins TRBV29-1 to TRBJ1-1, with 10 bases lining up with TRBD1. The CDR3 sequence is 14 residues long. Germline lookup yields CDR1 SQVTM and CDR2 ANQGSEA. The V segment lost 7 bases and the J segment 5 bases; nucleotides outside the gene matches: 10.

This clone appeared many times. The V gene is TRBV11-3, the J gene TRBJ2-5, with D uncertain. Germline V gene sequence: CDR1 SGHNT, CDR2 YENEEA. CDR3 length equals 13 residues. V was cut by 2 bases and J by 0 bases, with 4 bases left in between. The CDR3 here is CASSLQYQETQYF. The CDR3 DNA follows: TGTGCCAGCAGCTTACAGTACCAAGAGACCCAGTACTTC.

This clone has only one observation. The chain carries TRBV6-1 and TRBJ1-5, with 7 bases identical to TRBD1. Trimming cost V 0 bases and J 0 bases; bases outside gene matches: 5. Germline CDR1 reads MNHNS; CDR2 reads SASEGT. The CDR3 contains 17 residues. CDR3 protein: CASSEAGDSYSNQPQHF. The CDR3 nucleotides are TGTGCCAGCAGTGAAGCAGGGGACAGTTATAGCAATCAGCCCCAGCATTTT.

The gene calls are TRBV27 and TRBJ2-2; 15 bases map to TRBD2. The CDR3 length is 19 residues. Germline V gene sequence: CDR1 MNHEY, CDR2 SMNVEV (reference sequence). The trim removed 6 bases at V and 8 bases at J, leaving 16 bases unmatched. The CDR3 nucleotides are TGTGCCAGCAGAATACAACCCCCTGGACTAGCGGGGGGGCGTGGGGAGCTGTTTTTT. This gives the protein CASRIQPPGLAGGRGELFF.

The chain couples TRBV7-8 to TRBJ1-1; D is uncertain. This CDR3 is 15 amino acids long. CDR1 SGHVS and CDR2 FQNEAQ come from the germline V gene. The V end was cut by 1 base, the J end by 0 bases, with 9 bases between. The CDR3 bases are TGTGCCAGCAGCTTAGTACCCGGGTTGAACACTGAAGCTTTCTTT. Encoded protein: CASSLVPGLNTEAFF.